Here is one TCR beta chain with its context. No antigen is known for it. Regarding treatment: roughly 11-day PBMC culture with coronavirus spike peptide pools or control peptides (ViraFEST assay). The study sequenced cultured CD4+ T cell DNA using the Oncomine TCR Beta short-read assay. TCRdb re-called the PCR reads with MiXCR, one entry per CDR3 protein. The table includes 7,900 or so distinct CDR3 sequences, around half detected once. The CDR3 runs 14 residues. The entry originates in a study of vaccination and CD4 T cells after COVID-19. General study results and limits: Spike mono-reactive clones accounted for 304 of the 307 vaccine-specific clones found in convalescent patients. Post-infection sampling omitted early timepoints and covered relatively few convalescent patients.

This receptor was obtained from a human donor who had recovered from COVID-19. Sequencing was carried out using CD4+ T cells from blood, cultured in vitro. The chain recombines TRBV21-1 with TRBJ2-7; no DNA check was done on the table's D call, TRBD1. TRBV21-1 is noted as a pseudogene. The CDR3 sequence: CASSAVQAGREQYF. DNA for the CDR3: TGTGCCAGCAGCGCGGTACAGGCAGGGCGCGAGCAGTACTTC.